This T cell receptor (beta chain) was documented in a study of CD8+ T cells in alopecia areata. On the study more broadly: Treated patients took oral tofacitinib at 5 to 10 mg twice daily. Tofacitinib lasted 6 to 18 months, then 6 months off drug.

Extracted RNA was reverse transcribed into cDNA, the sequencing template. TCRdb keeps only in-frame clones here, not all; method: immunoSEQ multiplex PCR. The table lists approximately 300,000 clones, 55% to 70% of them singletons. The treatment denotes: oral pan-JAK inhibitor, 5-10 mg twice daily. The CDR3 is 13 residues long. Germline V gene data show CDR1 as SGHTA and CDR2 as FQGNSA. V gave up 0 bases and J gave up 6 bases, with 8 bases separating them. The chain has TRBV7-2 and TRBJ1-2; no clear D gene. The source was CD4+ T cells sorted from blood, collected at week 24, from a patient treated with tofacitinib. The source of this sequence is a human donor with alopecia areata. The CDR3, as DNA: TGTGCCAGCAGCTTAGCCCTATCGGATGGCTACACCTTC. It codes for CASSLALSDGYTF.